The table lists the clone carrying this T cell receptor beta chain with a few counts. Its cognate antigen is unknown. TCRdb re-called the 5' RACE reads with MiXCR, one entry per CDR3 protein. The table has a few hundred thousand distinct CDR3 sequences, roughly a tenth seen once; the top ten hold approximately 6.6%. This entry belongs to a study of CD8 T cells in ankylosing spondylitis. CDR1 DFQATT and CDR2 SNEGSKA come from the germline V gene (reference sequence). V shed 4 bases and J shed 7 bases, with 11 bases lying between them. The CDR3 extends over 12 amino acids. Study-level results: Within matched ankylosing spondylitis synovial fluid, disease-linked clones were reportedly significantly enriched. What seemed typical of ankylosing spondylitis blood was a TCR beta motif built from about 8 highly homologous variants. Reactive arthritis synovial fluid and blood previously showed some of these motif variants.

This clonotype originated in a male donor with ankylosing spondylitis or in good health (not recorded which). Material for sequencing was blood, either unsorted or a sorted T cell fraction (not recorded which). The chain employs TRBV20-1 and TRBJ2-1, with D tentatively TRBD1 or TRBD2 (5 bases each). CDR3 bases: TGCAGTGCTAAACGGGGCTCAAATGAGCAGTTCTTC. Its protein is CSAKRGSNEQFF.